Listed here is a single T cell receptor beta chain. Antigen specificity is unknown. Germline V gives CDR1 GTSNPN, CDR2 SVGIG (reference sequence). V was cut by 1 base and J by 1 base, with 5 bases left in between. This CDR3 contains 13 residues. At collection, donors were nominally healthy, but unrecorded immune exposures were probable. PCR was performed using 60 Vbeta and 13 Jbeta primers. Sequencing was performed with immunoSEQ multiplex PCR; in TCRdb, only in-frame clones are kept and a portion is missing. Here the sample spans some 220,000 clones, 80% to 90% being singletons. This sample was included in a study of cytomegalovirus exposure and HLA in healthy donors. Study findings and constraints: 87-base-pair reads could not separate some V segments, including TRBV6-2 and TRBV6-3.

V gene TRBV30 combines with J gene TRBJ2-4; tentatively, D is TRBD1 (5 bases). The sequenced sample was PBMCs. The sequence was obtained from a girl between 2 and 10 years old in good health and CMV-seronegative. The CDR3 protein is CAWSEGAKNIQYF. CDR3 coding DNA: TGTGCCTGGAGTGAGGGGGCCAAAAACATTCAGTACTTC.